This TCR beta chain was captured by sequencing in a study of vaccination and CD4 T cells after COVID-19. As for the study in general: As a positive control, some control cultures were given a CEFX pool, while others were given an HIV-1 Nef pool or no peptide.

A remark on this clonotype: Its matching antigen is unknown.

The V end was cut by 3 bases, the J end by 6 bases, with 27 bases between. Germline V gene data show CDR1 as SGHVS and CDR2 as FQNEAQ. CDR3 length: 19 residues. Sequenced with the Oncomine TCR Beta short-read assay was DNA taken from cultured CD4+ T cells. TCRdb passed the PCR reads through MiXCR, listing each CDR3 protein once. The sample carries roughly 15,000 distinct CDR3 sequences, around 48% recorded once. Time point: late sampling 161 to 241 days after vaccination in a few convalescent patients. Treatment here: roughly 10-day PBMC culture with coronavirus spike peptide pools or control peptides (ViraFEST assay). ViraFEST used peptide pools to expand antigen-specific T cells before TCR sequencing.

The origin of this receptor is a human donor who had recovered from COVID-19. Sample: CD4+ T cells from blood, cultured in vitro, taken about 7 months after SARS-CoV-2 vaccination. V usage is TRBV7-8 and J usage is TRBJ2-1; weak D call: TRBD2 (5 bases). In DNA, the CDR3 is TGTGCCAGCAGCTTTCGTCCCGGACTCCCGAGCAAAGGAGGCAATGAGCAGTTCTTC. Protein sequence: CASSFRPGLPSKGGNEQFF.